The TCR beta chain described here comes from a study of graft-versus-host responses after intestinal transplantation. This clone appeared a few times. As yet, its antigen is unknown. J gave up 2 bases and V 4 bases, and 6 bases lay outside the gene matches. Germline V gene lookup returns CDR1 SGHRS and CDR2 YFSETQ. The CDR3 runs 14 residues. Repertoires were generated with immunoSEQ multiplex PCR, while TCRdb's copy carries only in-frame clones and drops some. Found here are about 100,000 clones, over 75% of them singletons; the top ten hold around 0.86%. Here the sequenced sample was unstimulated CD4+ T cells sorted from spleen or lymph node cells, taken before transplant. The J gene is TRBJ2-7, the V gene TRBV5-1; 7 nucleotides align to TRBD2. This clonotype was obtained from a human donor who was the organ donor for an intestinal transplant. CDR3 sequence reads: CASSVLAVTYEQYF. CDR3 in DNA: TGCGCCAGCAGCGTGCTAGCGGTGACCTACGAGCAGTACTTC.